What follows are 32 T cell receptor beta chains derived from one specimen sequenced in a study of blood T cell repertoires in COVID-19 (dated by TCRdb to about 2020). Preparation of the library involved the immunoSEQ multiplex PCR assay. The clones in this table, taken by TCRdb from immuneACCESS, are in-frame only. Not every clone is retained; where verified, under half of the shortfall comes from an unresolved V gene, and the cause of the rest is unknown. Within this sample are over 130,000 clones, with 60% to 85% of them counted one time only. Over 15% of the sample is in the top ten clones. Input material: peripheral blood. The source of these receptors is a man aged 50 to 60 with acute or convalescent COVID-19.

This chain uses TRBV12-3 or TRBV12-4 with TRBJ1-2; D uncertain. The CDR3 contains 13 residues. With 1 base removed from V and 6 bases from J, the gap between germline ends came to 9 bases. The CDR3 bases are TGTGCCAGCAGTTTAGGGAGGGTTCATGGCTACACCTTC. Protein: CASSLGRVHGYTF.

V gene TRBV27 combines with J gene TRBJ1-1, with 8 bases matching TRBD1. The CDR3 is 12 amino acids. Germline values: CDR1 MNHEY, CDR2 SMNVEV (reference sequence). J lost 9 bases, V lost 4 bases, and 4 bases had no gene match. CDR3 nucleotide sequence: TGTGCCAGCAGTTCCGACAGGGGTAAAGCTTTCTTT. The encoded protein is CASSSDRGKAFF.

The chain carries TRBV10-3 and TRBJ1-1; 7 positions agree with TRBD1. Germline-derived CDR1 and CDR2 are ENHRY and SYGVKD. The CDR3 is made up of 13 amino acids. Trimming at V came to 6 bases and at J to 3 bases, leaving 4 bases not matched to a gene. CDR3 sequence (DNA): TGTGCCATCAGAGACAGGGCGGACACTGAAGCTTTCTTT. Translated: CAIRDRADTEAFF.

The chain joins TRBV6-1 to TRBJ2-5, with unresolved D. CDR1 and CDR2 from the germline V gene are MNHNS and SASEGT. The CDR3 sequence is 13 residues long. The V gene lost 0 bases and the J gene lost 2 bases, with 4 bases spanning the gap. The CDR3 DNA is TGTGCCAGCAGTGAAGCCCCGCAAGAGACCCAGTACTTC. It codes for CASSEAPQETQYF.

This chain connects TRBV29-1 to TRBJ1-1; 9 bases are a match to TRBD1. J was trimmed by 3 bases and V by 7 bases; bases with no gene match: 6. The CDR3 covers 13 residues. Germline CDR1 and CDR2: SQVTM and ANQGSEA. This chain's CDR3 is CSARQGGDTEAFF. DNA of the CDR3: TGCAGCGCCCGACAGGGGGGGGACACTGAAGCTTTCTTT. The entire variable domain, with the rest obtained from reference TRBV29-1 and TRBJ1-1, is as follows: SAVISQKPSRDICQRGTSLTIQCQVDSQVTMMFWYRQQPGQSLTLIATANQGSEATYESGFVIDKFPISRPNLTFSTLTVSNMSPEDSSIYLCSARQGGDTEAFFGQGTRLTVV.

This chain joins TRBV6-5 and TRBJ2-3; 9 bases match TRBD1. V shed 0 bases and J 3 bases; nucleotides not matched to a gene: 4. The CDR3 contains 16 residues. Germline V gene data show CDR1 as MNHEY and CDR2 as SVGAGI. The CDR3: CASSYSGTGITDTQYF. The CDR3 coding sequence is TGTGCCAGCAGTTACTCCGGGACAGGGATTACAGATACGCAGTATTTT.

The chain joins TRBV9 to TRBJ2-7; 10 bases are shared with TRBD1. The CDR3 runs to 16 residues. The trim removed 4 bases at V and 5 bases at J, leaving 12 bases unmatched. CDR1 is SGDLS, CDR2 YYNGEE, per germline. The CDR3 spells CASSPRLGTGADEQYF. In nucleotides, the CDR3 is TGTGCCAGCAGCCCCCGGCTAGGGACAGGGGCCGACGAGCAGTACTTC.

The CDR3 sequence: CASSFPVLTEAFF. CDR3 sequence (DNA): TGTGCCAGCAGTTTCCCTGTTCTCACTGAAGCTTTCTTT. The V call is TRBV28, the J call TRBJ1-1; D not resolved. The V and J ends lost 3 bases and 4 bases respectively, with 9 bases between them. The CDR3 spans 13 residues. CDR1 and CDR2 (germline): MDHEN, SYDVKM.

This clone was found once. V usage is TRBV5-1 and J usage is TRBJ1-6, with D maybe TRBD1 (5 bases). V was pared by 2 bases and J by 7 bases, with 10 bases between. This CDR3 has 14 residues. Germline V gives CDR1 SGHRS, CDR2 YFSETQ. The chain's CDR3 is CASSFGGGNSPLHF. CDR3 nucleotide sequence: TGCGCCAGCAGCTTCGGGGGTGGAAATTCACCCCTCCACTTT. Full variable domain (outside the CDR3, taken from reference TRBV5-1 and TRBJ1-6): KAGVTQTPRYLIKTRGQQVTLSCSPISGHRSVSWYQQTPGQGLQFLFEYFSETQRNKGNFPGRFSGRQFSNSRSEMNVSTLELGDSALYLCASSFGGGNSPLHFGNGTRLTVT.

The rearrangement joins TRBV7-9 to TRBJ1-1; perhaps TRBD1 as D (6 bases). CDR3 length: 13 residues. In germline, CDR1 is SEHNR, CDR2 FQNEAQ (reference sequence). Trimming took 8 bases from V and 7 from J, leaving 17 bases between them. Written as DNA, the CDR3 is TGTGCCAGCCAACTCGACAGGCTTAATGAAGCTTTCTTT. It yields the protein CASQLDRLNEAFF. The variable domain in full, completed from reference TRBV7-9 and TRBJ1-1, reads DTGVSQNPRHKITKRGQNVTFRCDPISEHNRLYWYRQTLGQGPEFLTYFQNEAQLEKSRLLSDRFSAERPKGSFSTLEIQRTEQGDSAMYLCASQLDRLNEAFFGQGTRLTVV.

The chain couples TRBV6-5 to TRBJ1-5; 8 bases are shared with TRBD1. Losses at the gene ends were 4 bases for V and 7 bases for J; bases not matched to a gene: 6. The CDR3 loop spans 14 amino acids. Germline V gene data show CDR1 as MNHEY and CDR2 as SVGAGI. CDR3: CASSSRTGWQPQHF. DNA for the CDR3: TGTGCCAGCAGTTCCAGGACAGGGTGGCAGCCCCAGCATTTT.

CDR3 nucleotide sequence: TGCGCCAGCAAGACGGGGACAGGCGGAAACACCATATATTTT. Protein sequence: CASKTGTGGNTIYF. The rearrangement joins TRBV5-1 to TRBJ1-3, with 8 bases lining up with TRBD1. Trimming removed 6 bases from V and 4 bases from J; junction bases left unmatched: 6. The CDR3 length is 14 residues. The germline V gene encodes CDR1 SGHRS and CDR2 YFSETQ.

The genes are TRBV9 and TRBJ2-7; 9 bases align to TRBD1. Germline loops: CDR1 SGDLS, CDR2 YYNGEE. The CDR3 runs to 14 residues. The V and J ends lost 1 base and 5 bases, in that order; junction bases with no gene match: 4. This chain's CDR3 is CASSVRDRAHEQYV. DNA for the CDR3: TGTGCCAGCAGCGTAAGGGACAGGGCCCACGAGCAGTACGTC.

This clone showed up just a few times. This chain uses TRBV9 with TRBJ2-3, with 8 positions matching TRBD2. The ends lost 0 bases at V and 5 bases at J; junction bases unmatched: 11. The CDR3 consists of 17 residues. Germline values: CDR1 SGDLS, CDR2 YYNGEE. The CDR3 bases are TGTGCCAGCAGCGTAGGAGGGAGGCGGGGGGCCGTAGATACGCAGTATTTT. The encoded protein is CASSVGGRRGAVDTQYF.

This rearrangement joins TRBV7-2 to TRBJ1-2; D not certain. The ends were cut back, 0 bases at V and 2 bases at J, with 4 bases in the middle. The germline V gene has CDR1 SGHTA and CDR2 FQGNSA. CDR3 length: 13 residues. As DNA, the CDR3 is TGTGCCAGCAGCTTAGCCCTAAACTATGGCTACACCTTC. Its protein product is CASSLALNYGYTF.

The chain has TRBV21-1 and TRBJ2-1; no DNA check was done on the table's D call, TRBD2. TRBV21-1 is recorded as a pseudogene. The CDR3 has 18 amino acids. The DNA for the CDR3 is TGTGCCAGCAGCTCTAAAGGAAAGACTAGCGGGGACTACAATGAGCAGTTCTTC. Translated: CASSSKGKTSGDYNEQFF.

The CDR3 DNA reads TGTGCCAGTAGTATATCGACTAGTTCGGAGACCCAGTACTTC. Translated: CASSISTSSETQYF. The V call is TRBV19, the J call TRBJ2-5; weak D call: TRBD2 (6 bases). The V end lost 2 bases, the J end lost 5 bases, and 12 bases lay between the germline ends. CDR3 length: 14 residues. Germline V gene data show CDR1 as LNHDA and CDR2 as SQIVND (reference sequence).

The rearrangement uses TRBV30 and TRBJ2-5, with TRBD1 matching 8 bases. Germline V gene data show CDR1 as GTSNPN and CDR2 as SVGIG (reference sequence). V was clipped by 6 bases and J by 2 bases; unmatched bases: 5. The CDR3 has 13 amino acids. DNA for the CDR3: TGTGCCTGCGGCCGGGACAGGCAAGAGACCCAGTACTTC. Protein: CACGRDRQETQYF.

The CDR3 DNA is TGTGCCAGCAGCCGAGAAATGGGCACAGATACGCAGTATTTT. Its translation is CASSREMGTDTQYF. This chain joins TRBV6-1 and TRBJ2-3, with D uncertain. The CDR3 loop spans 14 amino acids. Germline CDR1 MNHNS, CDR2 SASEGT. Trimming left V 6 bases short and J 1 base short, with 11 bases between.

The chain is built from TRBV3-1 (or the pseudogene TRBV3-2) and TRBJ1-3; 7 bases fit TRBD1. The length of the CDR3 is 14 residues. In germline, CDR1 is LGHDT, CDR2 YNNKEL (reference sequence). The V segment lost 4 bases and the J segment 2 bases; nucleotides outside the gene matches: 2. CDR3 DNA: TGTGCCAGCAGCCCTGGACAGGCTGGAAACACCATATATTTT. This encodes CASSPGQAGNTIYF.

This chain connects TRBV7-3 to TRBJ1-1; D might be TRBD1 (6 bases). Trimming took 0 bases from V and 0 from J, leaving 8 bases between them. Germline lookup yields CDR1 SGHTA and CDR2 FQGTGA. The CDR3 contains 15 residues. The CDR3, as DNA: TGTGCCAGCAGCTTAACCGGGACATTGAACACTGAAGCTTTCTTT. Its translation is CASSLTGTLNTEAFF.

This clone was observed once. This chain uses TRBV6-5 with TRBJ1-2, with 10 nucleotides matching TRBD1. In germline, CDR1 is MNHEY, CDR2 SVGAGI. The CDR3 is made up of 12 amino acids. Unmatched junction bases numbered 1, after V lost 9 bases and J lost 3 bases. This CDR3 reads CASGQGDYGYTF. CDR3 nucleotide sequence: TGTGCCAGTGGACAGGGGGACTATGGCTACACCTTC.

The CDR3 DNA is TGCAGTGCTAGTTCGTCAGGGATAAACTATGGCTACACCTTC. It specifies CSASSSGINYGYTF. V and J are TRBV20-1 and TRBJ1-2, with D maybe TRBD1 (5 bases). Germline CDR1 reads DFQATT; CDR2 reads SNEGSKA (reference sequence). The CDR3 has 14 residues. V shed 3 bases and J shed 2 bases, with 13 bases lying between them.

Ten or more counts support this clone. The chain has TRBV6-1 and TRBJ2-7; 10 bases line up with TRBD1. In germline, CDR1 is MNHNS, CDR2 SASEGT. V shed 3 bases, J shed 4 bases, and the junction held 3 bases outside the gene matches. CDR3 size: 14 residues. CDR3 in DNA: TGTGCCAGCAGTGATCCGGGACAGGGGTACGAGCAGTACTTC. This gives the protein CASSDPGQGYEQYF.

For the CDR3, the DNA is TGCGCCAGCAGTGATCTAGCAAACACAGATACGCAGTATTTT. Translation gives CASSDLANTDTQYF. The rearrangement uses TRBV10-1 and TRBJ2-3; tentative D call: TRBD2 (5 bases). Looked up from germline, CDR1 is WNHNN and CDR2 is SYGVQD (reference sequence). The CDR3 is 14 residues long. Between the trimmed V and J ends, which lost 3 bases and 2 bases, there was a span of 9 bases.

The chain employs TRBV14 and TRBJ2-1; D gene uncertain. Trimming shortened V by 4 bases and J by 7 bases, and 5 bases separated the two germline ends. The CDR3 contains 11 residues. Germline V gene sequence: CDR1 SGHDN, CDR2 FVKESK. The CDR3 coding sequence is TGTGCCAGCAGCCCTAGGAATGAGCAGTTCTTC. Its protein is CASSPRNEQFF.

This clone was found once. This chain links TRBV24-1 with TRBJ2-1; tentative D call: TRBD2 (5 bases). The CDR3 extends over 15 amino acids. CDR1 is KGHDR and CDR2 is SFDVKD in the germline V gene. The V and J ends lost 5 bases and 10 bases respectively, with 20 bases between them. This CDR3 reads CATSAPTTQRPEQFF. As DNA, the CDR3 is TGTGCCACCAGTGCCCCGACTACCCAGCGTCCCGAGCAGTTCTTC.

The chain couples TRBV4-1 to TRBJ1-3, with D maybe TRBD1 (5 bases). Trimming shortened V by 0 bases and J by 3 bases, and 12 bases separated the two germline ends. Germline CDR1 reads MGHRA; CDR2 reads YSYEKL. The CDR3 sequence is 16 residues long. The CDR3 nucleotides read TGCGCCAGCAGCCAAGATTTCCAGGGTTTTGGAAACACCATATATTTT. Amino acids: CASSQDFQGFGNTIYF.

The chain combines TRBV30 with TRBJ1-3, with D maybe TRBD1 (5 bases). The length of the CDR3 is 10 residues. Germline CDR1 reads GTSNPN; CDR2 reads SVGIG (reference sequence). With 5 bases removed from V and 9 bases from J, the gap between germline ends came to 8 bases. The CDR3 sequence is CAWGGSTIYF. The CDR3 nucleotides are TGTGCCTGGGGGGGGAGCACCATATATTTT.

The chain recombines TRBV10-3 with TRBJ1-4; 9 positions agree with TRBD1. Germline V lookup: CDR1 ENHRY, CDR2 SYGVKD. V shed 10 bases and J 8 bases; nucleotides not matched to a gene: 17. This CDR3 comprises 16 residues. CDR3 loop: CATRDRAQDGLEKLFF. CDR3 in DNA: TGTGCCACCAGGGACAGGGCCCAGGATGGATTGGAAAAACTGTTTTTT.

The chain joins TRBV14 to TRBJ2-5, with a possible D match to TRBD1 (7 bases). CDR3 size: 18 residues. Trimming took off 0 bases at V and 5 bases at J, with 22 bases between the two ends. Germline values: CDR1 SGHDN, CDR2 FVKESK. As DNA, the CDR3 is TGTGCCAGCAGCCAAGATCGGCGGACAGGAGGGTTTTGGGAGACCCAGTACTTC. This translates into CASSQDRRTGGFWETQYF.

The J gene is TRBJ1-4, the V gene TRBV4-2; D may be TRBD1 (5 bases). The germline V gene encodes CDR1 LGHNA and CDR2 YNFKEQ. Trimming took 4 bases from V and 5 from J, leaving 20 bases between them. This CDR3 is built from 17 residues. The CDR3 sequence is CASSLPDTRAPNEKLFF. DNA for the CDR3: TGTGCCAGCAGCCTTCCGGACACCAGGGCTCCGAATGAAAAACTGTTTTTT.